The 27 T cell receptor beta chains in this list originate from one sample, sequenced in a study of blood T cell repertoires in COVID-19. Using immunoSEQ multiplex PCR, the repertoire was profiled, and TCRdb retains in-frame clones only, with some absent. The sample includes roughly 250,000 clones, around 80% seen only once; the top ten take about 4%. Specimen: peripheral blood. The receptors originated from a woman aged 40 to 50 with active or convalescent COVID-19.

This clone appeared once. The V gene is TRBV29-1, the J gene TRBJ2-1, with a weak D call TRBD1 (5 bases). Germline V gene data show CDR1 as SQVTM and CDR2 as ANQGSEA. The V and J ends lost 2 bases and 10 bases respectively, with 12 bases between them. There are 12 residues in the CDR3. In DNA form, the CDR3 reads TGCAGCGTTGAACCTGCGCGACAGGAGCAGTTCTTC. Amino acids: CSVEPARQEQFF.

The J gene is TRBJ1-3, the V gene TRBV2, with D possibly being TRBD1 (6 bases). V was pared by 1 base and J by 0 bases, with 7 bases between. This CDR3 comprises 15 residues. Germline V CDR1 and CDR2: SNHLY, FYNNEI. CDR3 protein: CASSEGQASGNTIYF. CDR3 sequence (DNA): TGTGCCAGCAGTGAAGGACAGGCCTCTGGAAACACCATATATTTT.

This clone was counted only a few times. Within the sample, other DNA sequences also encode this same CDR3. The genes are TRBV27 and TRBJ1-1; D is possibly TRBD1 (6 bases). Trimming removed 3 bases from V and 5 bases from J, with 10 bases in between. Per the germline V gene, CDR1 is MNHEY and CDR2 is SMNVEV (reference sequence). The CDR3 extends over 13 amino acids. The CDR3 DNA follows: TGTGCCAGCAGTTTGCAGGGGAGAACTGAAGCTTTCTTT. Its translation: CASSLQGRTEAFF.

The V and J genes are TRBV28 and TRBJ1-5, with a weak D call TRBD1 (6 bases). The V gene's germline CDR1 is MDHEN and CDR2 SYDVKM. CDR3 length: 19 amino acids. V lost 7 bases and J lost 1, with 26 bases in between. As DNA, the CDR3 is TGTGCCAGCATCACTGGGGCCCTCCAGGGGAGCAAGAGCAATCAGCCCCAGCATTTT. Translating it yields CASITGALQGSKSNQPQHF.

CDR3 nucleotides: TGTGCCAGCGGGCAGGATCCGCGCACTGAAGCTTTCTTT. Its protein product is CASGQDPRTEAFF. The chain recombines TRBV2 with TRBJ1-1; D remains unclear. CDR3 size: 13 residues. V was pared by 8 bases and J by 4 bases, with 14 bases between. Germline CDR1 SNHLY, CDR2 FYNNEI.

The V gene is TRBV6-1, the J gene TRBJ1-6; 7 bases line up with TRBD1. V dropped 4 bases and J dropped 0; count of bases not matched to a gene: 3. There are 16 residues in the CDR3. The germline CDR1 and CDR2 sequences are MNHNS and SASEGT. The CDR3 region is CASSVPGGSYNSPLHF. DNA of the CDR3: TGTGCCAGCAGTGTGCCAGGGGGCTCCTATAATTCACCCCTCCACTTT.

This clone has more than one count but fewer than ten. The chain joins TRBV30 to TRBJ1-2, with a possible D match to TRBD1 (5 bases). Germline V lookup: CDR1 GTSNPN, CDR2 SVGIG (reference sequence). The V end was cut by 4 bases, the J end by 4 bases, with 10 bases between. This CDR3 region has 12 residues. The CDR3 here is CAWIGHIYGYTF. The CDR3 coding sequence is TGTGCCTGGATTGGACACATCTATGGCTACACCTTC.

The chain employs TRBV7-3 and TRBJ2-3; no firm D call. Between the trimmed V and J ends, which lost 0 bases and 5 bases, there was a span of 12 bases. The CDR3 is 15 amino acids. Germline V gives CDR1 SGHTA, CDR2 FQGTGA. This CDR3 is CASSLTGRGEDTQYF. CDR3 sequence (DNA): TGTGCCAGCAGCTTAACAGGAAGAGGAGAAGATACGCAGTATTTT. Full variable domain (missing parts from reference TRBV7-3 and TRBJ2-3): GAGVSQTPSNKVTEKGKYVELRCDPISGHTALYWYRQSLGQGPEFLIYFQGTGAADDSGLPNDRFFAVRPEGSVSTLKIQRTERGDSAVYLCASSLTGRGEDTQYFGPGTRLTVL.

As concerns this clone: At one of its ends the junction is not consistent with the germline gene, which may arise from a read error. The chain is built from TRBV7-3 and TRBJ2-3; D might be TRBD1 (6 bases). The length of the CDR3 is 14 residues. The germline CDR1 and CDR2 sequences are SGHTA and FQGTGA. The CDR3 region has the DNA TGTGCCAGCGGCTTGGGGGCAGCGACAGATACGCAGTATTTT. It specifies CASGLGAATDTQYF.

This clone was counted only a few times. The rearrangement links TRBV7-2 to TRBJ1-2; TRBD1 is a possible D gene (6 bases). This CDR3 spans 15 amino acids. The germline V and J ends were trimmed by 5 bases and 6 bases, with 19 bases remaining between them. The V gene's germline CDR1 is SGHTA and CDR2 FQGNSA. The CDR3 loop reads CASSRNLQGKNGYTF. The DNA of the CDR3 is TGTGCCAGCAGCCGGAACCTACAGGGAAAGAATGGCTACACCTTC.

This chain uses TRBV27 with TRBJ1-5; TRBD1 matches 7 bases. After removal of 10 bases from V and 5 bases from J, the junction contained 2 bases not matched to a gene. CDR3 length: 11 residues. Germline loops: CDR1 MNHEY, CDR2 SMNVEV (reference sequence). The CDR3 bases are TGTGCCACCCAGGGGGATCAGCCCCAGCATTTT. This translates into CATQGDQPQHF.

The chain uses TRBV5-1 and TRBJ1-2, with 8 bases matching TRBD1. Trimming cost V 4 bases and J 5 bases; bases outside gene matches: 7. CDR1 and CDR2 (germline): SGHRS, YFSETQ. The CDR3 consists of 14 residues. CDR3 bases: TGCGCCAGCAGCGACCGGGACAGGAATTATGGCTACACCTTC. It codes for CASSDRDRNYGYTF. Filled out from reference TRBV5-1 and TRBJ1-2, the complete variable domain reads KAGVTQTPRYLIKTRGQQVTLSCSPISGHRSVSWYQQTPGQGLQFLFEYFSETQRNKGNFPGRFSGRQFSNSRSEMNVSTLELGDSALYLCASSDRDRNYGYTFGSGTRLTVV.

This sequence joins TRBV19 and TRBJ2-2, with 10 bases fitting TRBD2. The junction had 12 bases not matched to a gene; V was cut back by 9 bases and J by 5 bases. The germline V gene has CDR1 LNHDA and CDR2 SQIVND (reference sequence). The CDR3 has 16 residues. CDR3 in DNA: TGTGCCAGCGCCCTCAGCGGGGGGGGGTTTACCGGGGAGCTGTTTTTT. Amino acids: CASALSGGGFTGELFF.

The rearrangement links TRBV12-3 or TRBV12-4 to TRBJ1-1, with D hard to call. There are 13 residues in the CDR3. Trimming removed 6 bases at V and 10 bases at J, with 18 bases between. Here the CDR3 DNA reads TGTGCCAGCAGCCTCCGGGCCAACGAGGGAGCTTTCTTT. Protein sequence: CASSLRANEGAFF.

The genes are TRBV5-1 and TRBJ2-1, with 8 bases fitting TRBD1. The ends lost 6 bases at V and 4 bases at J; junction bases unmatched: 9. The CDR3 runs to 15 residues. Germline V lookup: CDR1 SGHRS, CDR2 YFSETQ. In DNA form, the CDR3 reads TGCGCCAGCACGCTAAGACAGGGGCGATACAATGAGCAGTTCTTC. Encoded protein: CASTLRQGRYNEQFF.

This CDR3 is CASSASTGAGYGYTF. The CDR3 bases are TGTGCCAGCAGCGCGTCAACAGGGGCGGGTTATGGCTACACCTTC. The V call is TRBV9, the J call TRBJ1-2, with 7 bases matching TRBD1. The germline gives CDR1 SGDLS, CDR2 YYNGEE. This CDR3 comprises 15 residues. Trimming cost V 3 bases and J 5 bases; bases outside gene matches: 10.

The chain links TRBV10-1 to TRBJ2-2; D is undetermined. The V gene lost 3 bases and the J gene lost 6 bases, with 5 bases spanning the gap. CDR1 and CDR2 (germline): WNHNN, SYGVQD (reference sequence). The CDR3 totals 12 residues. CDR3 loop: CASSEPAGELFF. The CDR3 bases are TGCGCCAGCAGTGAACCAGCCGGGGAGCTGTTTTTT.

CDR3 residues: CASSLHRGLMNTEAFF. CDR3 coding DNA: TGTGCCAGCAGCTTACATCGGGGGTTGATGAACACTGAAGCTTTCTTT. The chain links TRBV7-2 to TRBJ1-1; D is possibly TRBD1 (5 bases). This CDR3 has 16 amino acids. V gave up 2 bases and J gave up 0 bases, with 13 bases separating them. Germline V gene sequence: CDR1 SGHTA, CDR2 FQGNSA.

The rearrangement uses TRBV5-1 and TRBJ1-6, with D hard to call. The V and J ends lost 1 base and 9 bases respectively, with 11 bases between them. The CDR3 runs to 14 residues. Germline CDR1 reads SGHRS; CDR2 reads YFSETQ. The CDR3 loop is CASSLSGSSSPLHF. CDR3 nucleotide sequence: TGCGCCAGCAGCTTGTCAGGAAGTAGTTCACCCCTCCACTTT.

In regard to this clone: The identical CDR3 is also encoded by other nucleotide sequences in the sample. The rearrangement links TRBV7-9 to TRBJ2-7, with D maybe TRBD1 (6 bases). Germline V gene sequence: CDR1 SEHNR, CDR2 FQNEAQ (reference sequence). V gave up 5 bases and J gave up 4 bases, with 9 bases separating them. The CDR3 sequence is 12 residues long. The CDR3 region is CASSLRGYEQYV. CDR3 sequence (DNA): TGTGCCAGCAGCCTCAGGGGTTACGAGCAGTACGTC.

V usage is TRBV30 and J usage is TRBJ1-1; no clear D. The germline V and J ends were trimmed by 1 base and 4 bases, with 10 bases remaining between them. The CDR3 covers 13 residues. Germline loops: CDR1 GTSNPN, CDR2 SVGIG (reference sequence). In nucleotides, the CDR3 is TGTGCCTGGAGTGACGATTTAGCCACTGAAGCTTTCTTT. Protein sequence: CAWSDDLATEAFF.

The rearrangement uses TRBV3-1 (or the pseudogene TRBV3-2) and TRBJ2-7, with 9 bases aligning to TRBD1. The CDR3 is made up of 14 amino acids. Trimming removed 3 bases from V and 6 bases from J; junction bases left unmatched: 6. The germline gives CDR1 LGHDT, CDR2 YNNKEL (reference sequence). The CDR3 sequence is CASSQRQGESEQYF. In nucleotides, the CDR3 is TGTGCCAGCAGCCAGAGACAGGGGGAGTCCGAGCAGTACTTC.

The chain couples TRBV5-6 to TRBJ1-1; D is perhaps TRBD1 (6 bases). The CDR3 spans 15 residues. V was shortened by 4 bases and J by 3 bases, with 16 bases between the two germline ends. Per the germline V gene, CDR1 is SGHDT and CDR2 is YYEEEE. This CDR3 reads CASSATGRVDTEAFF. CDR3 DNA sequence: TGTGCCAGCAGCGCTACAGGGCGCGTTGACACTGAAGCTTTCTTT. Complete variable domain (other parts from reference TRBV5-6 and TRBJ1-1): DAGVTQSPTHLIKTRGQQVTLRCSPKSGHDTVSWYQQALGQGPQFIFQYYEEEERQRGNFPDRFSGHQFPNYSSELNVNALLLGDSALYLCASSATGRVDTEAFFGQGTRLTVV.

A word on this clone: The same CDR3 can be traced to other DNA sequences in this sample. The chain couples TRBV3-1 (or the pseudogene TRBV3-2) to TRBJ2-1; TRBD1 agrees at 12 bases. The trim removed 3 bases at V and 7 bases at J, leaving 7 bases unmatched. CDR3 length equals 16 residues. CDR1 is LGHDT and CDR2 is YNNKEL in the germline V gene (reference sequence). The CDR3 DNA sequence: TGTGCCAGCAGCCAGGGCCCGGGACAGGGGGCAAATGAGCAGTTCTTC. Its translation: CASSQGPGQGANEQFF.

The rearrangement uses TRBV19 and TRBJ1-1; D not resolved. The CDR3 has 14 amino acids. The germline V gene has CDR1 LNHDA and CDR2 SQIVND (reference sequence). Trimming took off 3 bases at V and 4 bases at J, with 12 bases between the two ends. CDR3 in amino acids: CASSIPGQVTEAFF. As DNA, the CDR3 is TGTGCCAGTAGTATTCCTGGGCAAGTCACTGAAGCTTTCTTT.

This chain connects TRBV6-5 to TRBJ1-1; D is unresolved. Trimming pared 4 bases from V and 5 bases from J, leaving 5 bases between. The CDR3 totals 11 residues. Germline values: CDR1 MNHEY, CDR2 SVGAGI. CDR3 coding DNA: TGTGCCAGCAGTTCCAATACTGAAGCTTTCTTT. It codes for CASSSNTEAFF.

The chain couples TRBV4-1 to TRBJ1-1; TRBD1 aligns across 8 bases. With V trimmed by 5 bases and J by 3 bases, 11 bases remained unmatched. Germline loops: CDR1 MGHRA, CDR2 YSYEKL. The CDR3 is 16 amino acids. CDR3 sequence (DNA): TGCGCCAGCAGCGCCCGTTCCCAGGGGGCCGACACTGAAGCTTTCTTT. It codes for CASSARSQGADTEAFF.